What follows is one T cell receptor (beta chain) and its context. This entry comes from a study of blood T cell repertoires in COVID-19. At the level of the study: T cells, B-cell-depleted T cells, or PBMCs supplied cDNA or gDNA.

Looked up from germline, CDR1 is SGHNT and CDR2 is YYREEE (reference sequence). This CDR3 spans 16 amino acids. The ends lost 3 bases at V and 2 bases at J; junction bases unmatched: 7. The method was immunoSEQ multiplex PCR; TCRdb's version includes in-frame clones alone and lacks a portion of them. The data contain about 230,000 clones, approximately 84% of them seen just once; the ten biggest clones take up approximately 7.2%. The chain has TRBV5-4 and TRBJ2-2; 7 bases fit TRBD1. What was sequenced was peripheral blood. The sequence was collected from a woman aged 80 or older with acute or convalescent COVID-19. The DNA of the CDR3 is TGTGCCAGCAGCTCCATCGACAGGGCTAACACCGGGGAGCTGTTTTTT. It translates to CASSSIDRANTGELFF.